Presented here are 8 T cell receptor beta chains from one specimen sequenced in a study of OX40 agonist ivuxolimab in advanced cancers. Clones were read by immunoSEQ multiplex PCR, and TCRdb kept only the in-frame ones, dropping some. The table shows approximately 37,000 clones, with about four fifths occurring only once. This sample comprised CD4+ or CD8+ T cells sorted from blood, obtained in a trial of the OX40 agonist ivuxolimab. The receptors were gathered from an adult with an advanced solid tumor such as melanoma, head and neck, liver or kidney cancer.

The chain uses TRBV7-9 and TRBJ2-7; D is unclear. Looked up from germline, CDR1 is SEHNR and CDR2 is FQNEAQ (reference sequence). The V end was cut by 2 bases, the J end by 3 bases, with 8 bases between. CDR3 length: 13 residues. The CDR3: CASSLSADYEQYV. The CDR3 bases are TGTGCCAGCAGCTTATCTGCCGACTACGAGCAGTACGTC.

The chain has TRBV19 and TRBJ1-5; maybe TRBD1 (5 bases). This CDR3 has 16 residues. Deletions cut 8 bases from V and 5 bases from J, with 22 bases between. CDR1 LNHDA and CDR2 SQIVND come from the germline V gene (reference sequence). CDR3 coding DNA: TGTGCCAGTGGGGACGGGTCCTTCGGGCTTTATCAGCCCCAGCATTTT. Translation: CASGDGSFGLYQPQHF.

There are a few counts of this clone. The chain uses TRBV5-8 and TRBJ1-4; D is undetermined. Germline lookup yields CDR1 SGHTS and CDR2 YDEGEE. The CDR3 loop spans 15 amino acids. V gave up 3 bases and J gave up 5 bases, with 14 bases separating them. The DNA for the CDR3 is TGTGCCAGCAGCTCAGAGGGCCGCTTCAATGAAAAACTGTTTTTT. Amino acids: CASSSEGRFNEKLFF.

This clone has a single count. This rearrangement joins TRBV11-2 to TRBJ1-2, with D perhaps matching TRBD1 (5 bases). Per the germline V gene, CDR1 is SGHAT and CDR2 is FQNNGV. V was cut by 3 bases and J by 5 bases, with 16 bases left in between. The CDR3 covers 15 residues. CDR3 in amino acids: CASSFTSSDRYGYTF. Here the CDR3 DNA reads TGTGCCAGCAGCTTCACCTCCTCCGACAGATATGGCTACACCTTC.

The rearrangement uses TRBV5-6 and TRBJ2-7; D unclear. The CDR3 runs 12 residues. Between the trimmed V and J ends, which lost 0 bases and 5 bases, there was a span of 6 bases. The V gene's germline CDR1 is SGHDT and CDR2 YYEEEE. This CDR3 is CASSLVWNEQYF. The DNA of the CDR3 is TGTGCCAGCAGCTTGGTTTGGAACGAGCAGTACTTC.

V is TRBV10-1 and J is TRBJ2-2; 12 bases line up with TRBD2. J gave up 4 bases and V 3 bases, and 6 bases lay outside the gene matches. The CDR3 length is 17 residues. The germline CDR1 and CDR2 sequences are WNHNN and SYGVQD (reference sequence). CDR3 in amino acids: CASSDLGLAGSTGELFF. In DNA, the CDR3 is TGCGCCAGCAGTGACCTTGGACTAGCGGGGTCCACCGGGGAGCTGTTTTTT.

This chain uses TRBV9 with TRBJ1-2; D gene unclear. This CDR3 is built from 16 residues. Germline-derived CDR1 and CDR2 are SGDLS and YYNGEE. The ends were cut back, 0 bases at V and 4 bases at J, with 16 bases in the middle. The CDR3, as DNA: TGTGCCAGCAGCGTAGCTCCGGGATCCCTTAGCTATGGCTACACCTTC. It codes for CASSVAPGSLSYGYTF.

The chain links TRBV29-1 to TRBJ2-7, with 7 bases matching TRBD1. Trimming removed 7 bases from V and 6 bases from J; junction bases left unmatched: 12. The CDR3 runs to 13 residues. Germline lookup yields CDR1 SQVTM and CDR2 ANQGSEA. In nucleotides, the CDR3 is TGCAGCGCCGTTGACAGGGTAATGGGCGAGCAGTACTTC. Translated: CSAVDRVMGEQYF.